The rows below give T cell receptor beta chains drawn from one sample of a study of blood T cells in healthy people across ages. TCRdb redid the calling of the 5' RACE reads with MiXCR, one entry per CDR3 protein. This table holds more than 650,000 distinct CDR3 sequences, 53% found once. Sequenced sample: blood. The receptors here all came from a man older than 75 in good health. Each CDR3 is given with its conserved first and last residue. Fields, in order: clone size, CDR3 length, J gene, D gene, V gene, CDR3 protein, CDR3 DNA. The D gene is left open where the match is weak. Clone size is stated in some rows and not others, as once, few, many or a class when expanded.

few,12,TRBJ2-5,NA,TRBV29-1,CSGRGDQETQYF,TGCAGCGGCCGCGGCGACCAAGAGACCCAGTACTTC
NA,14,TRBJ2-4,NA,TRBV27,CASSSQTGTYEQHF,TGTGCCAGCAGTTCCCAGACGGGGACCTACGAGCAGCACTTC
NA,14,TRBJ2-1,NA,TRBV5-6,CASSSSTTYNEQFF,TGTGCCAGCAGCTCCTCGACTACATACAATGAGCAGTTCTTC
few,15,TRBJ2-2,NA,TRBV2,CASSAPGSGTGELFF,TGTGCCAGCAGTGCCCCCGGATCGGGCACCGGGGAGCTGTTTTTT
few,17,TRBJ2-5,NA,TRBV4-2,CASSQDQGGGHRETQYF,TGTGCCAGCAGCCAAGATCAGGGGGGAGGGCATCGGGAGACCCAGTACTTC
few,14,TRBJ2-7,TRBD2,TRBV20-1,CSAGTSGRPYEQYF,TGCAGTGCTGGGACTAGCGGGAGACCTTACGAGCAGTACTTC
NA,14,TRBJ2-5,NA,TRBV20-1,CSANAYGWGETQYF,TGCAGTGCAAATGCCTATGGGTGGGGAGAGACCCAGTACTTC
few,17,TRBJ2-6,TRBD2,TRBV9,CASSVGLAGGGANVLTF,TGTGCCAGCAGCGTGGGACTAGCGGGAGGTGGGGCCAACGTCCTGACTTTC
NA,15,TRBJ2-7,TRBD2,TRBV15,CATSRVGGSSCEQYF,TGTGCCACCAGCAGAGTTGGCGGGAGCTCCTGCGAGCAGTACTTC
NA,16,TRBJ2-5,TRBD2,TRBV3-1,CASSQGLAGGQETQYF,TGTGCCAGCAGTCAAGGACTAGCGGGAGGCCAAGAGACCCAGTACTTC
few,14,TRBJ2-3,NA,TRBV20-1,CSARDWRDPDTQYF,TGCAGTGCTAGAGACTGGCGGGATCCAGATACGCAGTATTTT
NA,14,TRBJ2-2,NA,TRBV2,CASGVAEATGELFF,TGTGCCAGCGGGGTAGCTGAAGCCACCGGGGAGCTGTTTTTT
NA,13,TRBJ2-5,NA,TRBV30,CAWSGGIQETQYF,TGTGCCTGGAGTGGGGGGATACAAGAGACCCAGTACTTC
NA,17,TRBJ2-1,TRBD2,TRBV9,CASSLTLLAGDGNEQFF,TGTGCCAGCAGCCTGACCTTGCTAGCGGGGGATGGGAATGAGCAGTTCTTC
few,13,TRBJ2-3,NA,TRBV9,CASSPPREYTQYF,TGTGCCAGCAGCCCCCCTCGGGAGTATACGCAGTATTTT
NA,16,TRBJ1-2,NA,TRBV2,CASSEVSTRKGYGYTF,TGTGCCAGCAGTGAAGTTTCTACCAGGAAGGGCTATGGCTACACCTTC
few,12,TRBJ2-7,NA,TRBV21-1,CASSHRAYEQYF,TGTGCCAGCAGCCACAGGGCATACGAGCAGTACTTC
NA,14,TRBJ2-3,NA,TRBV18,CASSPVGEHGYAYF,TGTGCCAGCTCACCAGTTGGTGAGCACGGATACGCGTATTTT
few,18,TRBJ2-1,TRBD2,TRBV5-1,CASSLGTSGSLSYNEQFF,TGCGCCAGCAGCTTAGGGACTAGCGGGAGTCTTTCCTACAATGAGCAGTTCTTC
few,13,TRBJ2-5,NA,TRBV25-1,CASSEFLTGEQYF,TGTGCCAGCAGCGAGTTTCTGACGGGGGAGCAGTACTTC
NA,12,TRBJ2-7,TRBD2,TRBV2,CASRKGLAVEYF,TGTGCCAGCAGGAAGGGACTAGCGGTGGAGTACTTC
few,16,TRBJ2-1,TRBD1,TRBV12-3/TRBV12-4,CASSLARDRPRDEQFF,TGTGCCAGCAGTTTAGCGAGGGACAGGCCACGCGATGAGCAGTTCTTC
NA,13,TRBJ1-2,NA,TRBV6-5,CASRNGGSHGYTF,TGTGCCAGCCGGAACGGCGGGTCCCATGGCTACACCTTC
few,13,TRBJ1-2,NA,TRBV9,CASSGRWFDGYTF,TGTGCCAGCAGCGGGAGATGGTTCGATGGCTACACCTTC
NA,14,TRBJ2-1,NA,TRBV29-1,CSVEQDYSYNEQFF,TGCAGCGTTGAACAGGACTATTCCTACAATGAGCAGTTCTTC
NA,13,TRBJ2-3,NA,TRBV5-6,CASRSGGTDTQYF,TGTGCCAGCAGGTCGGGTGGGACAGATACGCAGTATTTT
NA,17,TRBJ1-2,TRBD1,TRBV4-2,CASSPRYKGAKGYGYTF,TGTGCCAGCAGCCCGAGGTATAAGGGGGCTAAAGGCTATGGCTACACCTTC
few,14,TRBJ2-3,NA,TRBV3-1,CASSVRASTDTQYF,TGTGCCAGCAGCGTACGGGCTAGCACAGATACGCAGTATTTT